The rows below give T cell receptor beta chains drawn from one sample of a study of blood T cell repertoires in COVID-19. The protocol was immunoSEQ multiplex PCR, while the TCRdb copy is restricted to in-frame clones and leaves out a portion. The profile shows 250,000 or so clones, approximately 84% of them singletons. The sample was peripheral blood. These TCRs come from a man aged 45-65 years with acute or convalescent COVID-19. Both conserved end residues are part of each CDR3. D genes are given only for firm matches. Some rows have no size entry. The others give once, few or many, or a class for an expanded clone.

v_call	clone_size	d_call	cdr3_length	j_call	cdr3_nt	cdr3_aa
TRBV7-2	-	TRBD2	14	TRBJ2-2	TGTGCCAGCAGCTTAGGCCTAGCGGGAGGGTATCTGTTTTTT	CASSLGLAGGYLFF
TRBV27	-	TRBD2	16	TRBJ2-7	TGTGCCAGCAGTGGGGGGGACCCCAGGCGGCGTTACGAGCAGTACTTC	CASSGGDPRRRYEQYF
TRBV25-1	few	TRBD1	17	TRBJ1-2	TGTGCCAGCAGTTCGGACAGGGGTTCATCCATTAACTATGGCTACACCTTC	CASSSDRGSSINYGYTF
TRBV5-6	-	-	14	TRBJ1-5	TGTGCCAGCAGCTTTCGAGGAGGCAATCAGCCCCAGCATTTT	CASSFRGGNQPQHF
TRBV6-2/TRBV6-3	-	-	18	TRBJ2-7	TGTGCCAGCAGTTACTCGTTCCATCCAAAACCGAGCTCCTACGAGCAGTACTTC	CASSYSFHPKPSSYEQYF
TRBV11-3	-	-	12	TRBJ2-7	TGTGCCAGCGGGACATCCCCCCCCGAGCAGTACTTC	CASGTSPPEQYF
TRBV11-3	-	TRBD2	17	TRBJ2-5	TGTGCCAGCAGCCCCGGACTAGCGGGAGGCTCCCAAGAGACCCAGTACTTC	CASSPGLAGGSQETQYF
TRBV3-1/TRBV3-2	-	TRBD1	16	TRBJ2-7	TGTGCCAGCAGCCAAGATCGGGGACAGGGAGGGTACGAGCAGTACTTC	CASSQDRGQGGYEQYF
TRBV9	-	-	15	TRBJ2-1	TGTGCCAGCAGCGTAGCGGGAGATCGCTACAATGAGCAGTTCTTC	CASSVAGDRYNEQFF
TRBV12-3/TRBV12-4	-	-	12	TRBJ1-3	TGTGCCAATCAGAAAATAGGAAACACCATATATTTT	CANQKIGNTIYF
TRBV6-6	-	-	15	TRBJ1-3	TGTGCCAGCAGTTACCCTGCGGGGCGGGGAAACACCATATATTTT	CASSYPAGRGNTIYF
TRBV4-1	-	TRBD2	14	TRBJ2-3	TGCGCCAGCAGGCGGGCGGGGGTAACGGATACGCAGTATTTT	CASRRAGVTDTQYF
TRBV7-9	-	-	12	TRBJ2-7	TGTGCCAGCAGCCGGACAGACTACGAGCAGTACTTC	CASSRTDYEQYF
TRBV7-2	-	-	16	TRBJ2-2	TGTGCCAGCAGCTTAGGGGGGACACCTAACACCGGGGAGCTGTTTTTT	CASSLGGTPNTGELFF